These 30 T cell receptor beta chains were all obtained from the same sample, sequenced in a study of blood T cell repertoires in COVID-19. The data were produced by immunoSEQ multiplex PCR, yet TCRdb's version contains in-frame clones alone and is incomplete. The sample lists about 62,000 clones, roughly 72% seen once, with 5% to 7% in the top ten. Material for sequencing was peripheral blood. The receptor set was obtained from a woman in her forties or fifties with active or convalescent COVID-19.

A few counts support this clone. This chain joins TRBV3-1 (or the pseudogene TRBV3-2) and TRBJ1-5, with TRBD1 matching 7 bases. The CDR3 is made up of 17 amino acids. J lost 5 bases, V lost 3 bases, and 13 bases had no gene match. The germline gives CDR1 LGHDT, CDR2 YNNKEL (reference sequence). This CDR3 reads CASSHFLLDREHQPQHF. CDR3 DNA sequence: TGTGCCAGCAGCCATTTCTTGCTCGACAGGGAGCATCAGCCCCAGCATTTT.

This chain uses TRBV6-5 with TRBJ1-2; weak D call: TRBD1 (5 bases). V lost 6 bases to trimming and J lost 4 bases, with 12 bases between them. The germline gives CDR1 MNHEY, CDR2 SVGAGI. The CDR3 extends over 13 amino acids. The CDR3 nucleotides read TGTGCCAGCAGGCTACAGGCAGGCTATGGCTACACCTTC. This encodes CASRLQAGYGYTF.

In DNA, the CDR3 is TGTGCCTGGAGAGAGGGCGGGGGATCTGGCTACACCTTC. Translated: CAWREGGGSGYTF. V and J are TRBV30 and TRBJ1-2; TRBD1 might be the D (5 bases). Germline CDR1 reads GTSNPN; CDR2 reads SVGIG (reference sequence). V shed 3 bases and J shed 7 bases, with 15 bases lying between them. The CDR3 sequence is 13 residues long.

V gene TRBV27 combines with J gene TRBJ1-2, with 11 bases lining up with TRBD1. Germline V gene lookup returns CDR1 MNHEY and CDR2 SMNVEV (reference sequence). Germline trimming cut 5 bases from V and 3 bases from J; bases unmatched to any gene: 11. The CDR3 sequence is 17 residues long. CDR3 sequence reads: CASSVPGQGDNHYGYTF. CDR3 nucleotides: TGTGCCAGCAGTGTACCGGGACAGGGGGACAATCACTATGGCTACACCTTC.

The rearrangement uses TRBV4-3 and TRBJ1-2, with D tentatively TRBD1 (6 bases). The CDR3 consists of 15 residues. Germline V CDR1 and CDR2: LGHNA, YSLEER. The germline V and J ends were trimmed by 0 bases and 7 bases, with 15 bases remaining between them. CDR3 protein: CASSQDGGRVVGYTF. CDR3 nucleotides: TGCGCCAGCAGCCAAGATGGGGGCAGGGTAGTTGGCTACACCTTC.

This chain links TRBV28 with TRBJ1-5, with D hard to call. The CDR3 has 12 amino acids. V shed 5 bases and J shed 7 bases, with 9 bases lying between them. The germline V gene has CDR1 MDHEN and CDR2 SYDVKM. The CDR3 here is CASSLNSQPQHF. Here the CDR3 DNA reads TGTGCCAGCAGTCTAAACAGCCAGCCCCAGCATTTT.

The CDR3 protein is CASSLDRGLAGYNEQFF. The CDR3 nucleotides read TGTGCCAGCAGCTTAGATAGGGGACTAGCGGGCTACAATGAGCAGTTCTTC. The rearrangement joins TRBV11-2 to TRBJ2-1; 12 positions match TRBD2. The CDR3 length is 17 residues. The V gene's germline CDR1 is SGHAT and CDR2 FQNNGV. V dropped 0 bases and J dropped 3; count of bases not matched to a gene: 3.

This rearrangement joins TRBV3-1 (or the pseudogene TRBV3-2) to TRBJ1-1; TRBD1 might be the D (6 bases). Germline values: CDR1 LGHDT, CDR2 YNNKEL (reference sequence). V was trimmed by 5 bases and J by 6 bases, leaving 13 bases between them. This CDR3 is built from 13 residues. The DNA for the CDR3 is TGTGCCAGCAGCAATAAACAGGGATCTGAAGCTTTCTTT. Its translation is CASSNKQGSEAFF.

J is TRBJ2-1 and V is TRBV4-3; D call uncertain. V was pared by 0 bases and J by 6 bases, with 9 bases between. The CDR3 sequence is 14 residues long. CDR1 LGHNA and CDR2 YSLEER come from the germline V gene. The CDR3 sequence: CASSQDLLRNEQFF. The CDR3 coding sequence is TGCGCCAGCAGCCAAGATCTACTGCGCAATGAGCAGTTCTTC.

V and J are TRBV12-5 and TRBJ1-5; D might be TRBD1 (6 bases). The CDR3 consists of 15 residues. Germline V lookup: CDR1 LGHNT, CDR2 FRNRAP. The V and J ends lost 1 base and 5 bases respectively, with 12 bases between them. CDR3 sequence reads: CASGLEFDRYQPQHF. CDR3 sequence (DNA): TGTGCTAGTGGTTTGGAATTCGACAGGTATCAGCCCCAGCATTTT.

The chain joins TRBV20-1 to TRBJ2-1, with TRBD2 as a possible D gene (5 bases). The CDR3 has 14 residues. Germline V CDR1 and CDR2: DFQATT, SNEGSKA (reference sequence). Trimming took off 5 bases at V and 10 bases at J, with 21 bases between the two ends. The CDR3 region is CSAGGLASSLEQFF. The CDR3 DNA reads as TGCAGTGCTGGTGGGCTAGCCTCTTCCCTCGAGCAGTTCTTC.

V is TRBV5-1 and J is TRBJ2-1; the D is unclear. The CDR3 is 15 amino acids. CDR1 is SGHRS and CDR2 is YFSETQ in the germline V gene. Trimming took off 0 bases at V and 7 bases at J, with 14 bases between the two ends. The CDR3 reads CASSLEARSVNEQFF. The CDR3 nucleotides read TGCGCCAGCAGCTTGGAAGCCAGGTCGGTGAATGAGCAGTTCTTC.

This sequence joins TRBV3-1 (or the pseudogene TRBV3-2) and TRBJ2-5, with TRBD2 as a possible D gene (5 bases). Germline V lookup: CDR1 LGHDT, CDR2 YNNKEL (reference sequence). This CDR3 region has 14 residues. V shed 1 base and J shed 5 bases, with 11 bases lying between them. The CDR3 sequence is CASSQVRGLETQYF. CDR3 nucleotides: TGTGCCAGCAGCCAAGTTCGGGGTCTGGAGACCCAGTACTTC.

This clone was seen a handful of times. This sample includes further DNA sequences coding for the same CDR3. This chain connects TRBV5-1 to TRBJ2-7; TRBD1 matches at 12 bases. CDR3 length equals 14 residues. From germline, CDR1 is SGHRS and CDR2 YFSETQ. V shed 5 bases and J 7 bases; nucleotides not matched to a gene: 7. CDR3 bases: TGCGCCAGCAGGGCGGGACAGGGGGCGCGGGAGCAGTACTTC. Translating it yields CASRAGQGAREQYF.

CDR3 nucleotides: TGCAGCGTTGAAGAACACCCAAACACTGAAGCTTTCTTT. Translating it yields CSVEEHPNTEAFF. J is TRBJ1-1 and V is TRBV29-1; no definite D call. Germline loops: CDR1 SQVTM, CDR2 ANQGSEA. The germline V and J ends were trimmed by 0 bases and 2 bases, with 7 bases remaining between them. The CDR3 length is 13 residues.

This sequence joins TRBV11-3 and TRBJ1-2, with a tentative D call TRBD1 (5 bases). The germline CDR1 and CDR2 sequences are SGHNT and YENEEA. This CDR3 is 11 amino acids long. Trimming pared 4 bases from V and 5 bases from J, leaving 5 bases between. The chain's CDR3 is CASSSGYGYTF. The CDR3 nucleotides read TGTGCCAGCAGCTCAGGGTATGGCTACACCTTC.

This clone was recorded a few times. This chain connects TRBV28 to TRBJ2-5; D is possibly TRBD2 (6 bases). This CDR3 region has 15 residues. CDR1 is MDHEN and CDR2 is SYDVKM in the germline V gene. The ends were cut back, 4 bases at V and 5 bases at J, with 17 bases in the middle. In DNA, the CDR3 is TGTGCCAGCAGTTCAGTTTCGGAGGGCCGGGAGACCCAGTACTTC. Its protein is CASSSVSEGRETQYF.

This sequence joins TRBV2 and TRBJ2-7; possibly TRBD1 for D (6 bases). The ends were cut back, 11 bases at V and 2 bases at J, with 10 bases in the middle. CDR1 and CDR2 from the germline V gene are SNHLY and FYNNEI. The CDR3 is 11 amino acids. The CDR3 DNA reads TGTGCCTGGGGGCTGGCCTACGAGCAGTACTTC. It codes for CAWGLAYEQYF. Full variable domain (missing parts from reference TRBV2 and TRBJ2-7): EPEVTQTPSHQVTQMGQEVILRCVPISNHLYFYWYRQILGQKVEFLVSFYNNEISEKSEIFDDQFSVERPDGSNFTLKIRSTKLEDSAMYFCAWGLAYEQYFGPGTRLTVT.

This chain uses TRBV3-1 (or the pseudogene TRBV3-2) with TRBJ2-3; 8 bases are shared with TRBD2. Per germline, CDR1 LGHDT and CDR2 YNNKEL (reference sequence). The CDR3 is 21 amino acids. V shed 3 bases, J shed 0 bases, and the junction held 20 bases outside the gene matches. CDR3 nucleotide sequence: TGTGCCAGCAGCCATGTGGGCGGGACTAGGCGACCCCCACCTAGCACAGATACGCAGTATTTT. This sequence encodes CASSHVGGTRRPPPSTDTQYF.

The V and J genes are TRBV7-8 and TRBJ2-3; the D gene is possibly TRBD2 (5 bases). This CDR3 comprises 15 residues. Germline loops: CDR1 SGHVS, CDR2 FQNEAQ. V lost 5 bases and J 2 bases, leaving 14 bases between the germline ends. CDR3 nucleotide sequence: TGTGCCAGCAGCCTTGGACTCGAGCTCACAGATACGCAGTATTTT. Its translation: CASSLGLELTDTQYF.

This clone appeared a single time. Here the CDR3 DNA reads TGTGCCTGGAGTGTACGGCGGGGACAGTGGTTAGCGGGAGCCGGCGAGCAGTACTTC. Encoded protein: CAWSVRRGQWLAGAGEQYF. This chain links TRBV30 with TRBJ2-7; the match to TRBD2 covers 9 bases. Losses at the gene ends were 0 bases for V and 6 bases for J; bases not matched to a gene: 21. Germline V CDR1 and CDR2: GTSNPN, SVGIG (reference sequence). The length of the CDR3 is 19 residues.

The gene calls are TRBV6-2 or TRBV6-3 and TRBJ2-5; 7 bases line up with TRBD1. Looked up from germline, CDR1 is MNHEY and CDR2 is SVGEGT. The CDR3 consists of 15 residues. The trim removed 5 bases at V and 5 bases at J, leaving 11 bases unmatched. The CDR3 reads CASSPRSGGFETQYF. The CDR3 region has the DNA TGTGCCAGCAGTCCCCGGTCAGGGGGATTCGAGACCCAGTACTTC.

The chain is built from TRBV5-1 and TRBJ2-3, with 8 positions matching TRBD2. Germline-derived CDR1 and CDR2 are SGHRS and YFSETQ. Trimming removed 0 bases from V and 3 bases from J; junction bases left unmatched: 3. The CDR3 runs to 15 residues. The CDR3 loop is CASSLALAGTDTQYF. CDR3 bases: TGCGCCAGCAGCTTGGCTTTAGCGGGGACAGATACGCAGTATTTT.

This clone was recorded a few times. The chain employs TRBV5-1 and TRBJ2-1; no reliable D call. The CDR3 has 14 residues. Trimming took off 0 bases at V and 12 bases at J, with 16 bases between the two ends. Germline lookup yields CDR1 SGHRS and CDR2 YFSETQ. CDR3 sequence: CASSLGNSGDGQFF. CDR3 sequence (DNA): TGCGCCAGCAGCTTGGGGAATTCCGGAGATGGGCAGTTCTTC.

The CDR3 spells CASSSGQIGISSGANVLTF. The CDR3 DNA follows: TGCGCCAGCAGCTCCGGACAGATAGGAATAAGCTCTGGGGCCAACGTCCTGACTTTC. J is TRBJ2-6 and V is TRBV5-1, with D maybe TRBD1 (6 bases). CDR3 length: 19 residues. The V gene's germline CDR1 is SGHRS and CDR2 YFSETQ. V was trimmed by 3 bases and J by 0 bases, leaving 19 bases between them.

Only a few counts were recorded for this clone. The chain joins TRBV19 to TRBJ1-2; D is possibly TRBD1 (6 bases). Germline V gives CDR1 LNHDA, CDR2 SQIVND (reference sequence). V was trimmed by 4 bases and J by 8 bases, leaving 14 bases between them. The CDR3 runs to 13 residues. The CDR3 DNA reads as TGTGCCAGTAGTAGAACAGGGCCGGCGGGCTACACCTTC. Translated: CASSRTGPAGYTF.

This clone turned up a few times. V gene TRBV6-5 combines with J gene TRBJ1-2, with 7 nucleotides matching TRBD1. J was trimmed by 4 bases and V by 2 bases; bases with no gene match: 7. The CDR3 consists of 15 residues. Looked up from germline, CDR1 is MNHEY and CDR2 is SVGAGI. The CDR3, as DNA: TGTGCCAGCAGTTACAGACAGGGAATGGCCTATGGCTACACCTTC. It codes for CASSYRQGMAYGYTF.

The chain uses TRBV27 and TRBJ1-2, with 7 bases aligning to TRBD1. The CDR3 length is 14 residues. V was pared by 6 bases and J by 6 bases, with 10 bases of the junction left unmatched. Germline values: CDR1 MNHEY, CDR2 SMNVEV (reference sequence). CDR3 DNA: TGTGCCAGCAGCCCCTCACCGACAGGGAATGGCTACACCTTC. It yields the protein CASSPSPTGNGYTF.

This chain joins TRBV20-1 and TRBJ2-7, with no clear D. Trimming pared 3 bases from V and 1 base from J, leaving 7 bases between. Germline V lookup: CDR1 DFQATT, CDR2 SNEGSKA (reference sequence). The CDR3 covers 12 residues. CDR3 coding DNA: TGCAGTGCTAGTCAGAATTCCTACGAGCAGTACTTC. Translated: CSASQNSYEQYF.

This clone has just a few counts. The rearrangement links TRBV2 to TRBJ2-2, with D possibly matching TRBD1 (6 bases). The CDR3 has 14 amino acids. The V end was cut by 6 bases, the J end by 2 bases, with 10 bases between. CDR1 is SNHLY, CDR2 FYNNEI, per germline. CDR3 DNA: TGTGCCAGCAGGTCAGGGGCCAACACCGGGGAGCTGTTTTTT. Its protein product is CASRSGANTGELFF.